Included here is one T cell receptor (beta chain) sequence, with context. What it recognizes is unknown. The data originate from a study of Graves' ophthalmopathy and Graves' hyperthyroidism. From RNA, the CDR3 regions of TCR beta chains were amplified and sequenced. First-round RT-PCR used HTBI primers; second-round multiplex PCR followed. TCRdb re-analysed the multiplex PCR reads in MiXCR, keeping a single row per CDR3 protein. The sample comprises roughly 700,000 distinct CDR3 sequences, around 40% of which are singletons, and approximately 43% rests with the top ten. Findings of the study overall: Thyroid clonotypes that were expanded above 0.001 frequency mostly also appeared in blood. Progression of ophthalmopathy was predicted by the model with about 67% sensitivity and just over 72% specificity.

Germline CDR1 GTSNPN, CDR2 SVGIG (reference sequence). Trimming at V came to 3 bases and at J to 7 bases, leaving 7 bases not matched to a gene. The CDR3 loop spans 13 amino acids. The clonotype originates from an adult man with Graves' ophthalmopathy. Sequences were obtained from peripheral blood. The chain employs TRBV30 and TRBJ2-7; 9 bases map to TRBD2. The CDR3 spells CAWSGRLAEEQYF. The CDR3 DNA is TGTGCCTGGAGCGGAAGACTAGCGGAAGAGCAGTACTTC. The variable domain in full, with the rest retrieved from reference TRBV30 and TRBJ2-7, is SQTIHQWPATLVQPVGSPLSLECTVEGTSNPNLYWYRQAAGRGLQLLFYSVGIGQISSEVPQNLSASRPQDRQFILSSKKLLLSDSGFYLCAWSGRLAEEQYFGPGTRLTVT.